Below, 24 T cell receptor beta chains from the same sample are listed, as sequenced in a study of shared clonotypes between healthy human individuals. The protocol was immunoSEQ multiplex PCR, while the TCRdb copy is restricted to in-frame clones and leaves out a portion. The repertoire consists of more than 1.2 million clones, with about 98.5% occurring once and the leading ten covering 0.3% to 0.45%. Sequences were obtained from naive CD4+ T cells sorted from blood. Subset here: CD45RA+ positively selected. These receptors were obtained from a man between 25 and 39 years old in good health.

The count of this clone is one. J is TRBJ2-5 and V is TRBV5-1, with TRBD2 matching 7 bases. V lost 4 bases and J lost 0; bases outside the gene matches: 6. CDR3 length: 15 amino acids. CDR1 and CDR2 (germline): SGHRS, YFSETQ. CDR3 residues: CASSMTSRYQETQYF. Written as DNA, the CDR3 is TGCGCCAGCAGCATGACTAGCAGATACCAAGAGACCCAGTACTTC.

The chain couples TRBV7-3 to TRBJ2-5; 9 bases agree with TRBD2. The CDR3 totals 14 residues. V lost 5 bases to trimming and J lost 4 bases; unmatched junction nucleotides: 5. Germline V gene data show CDR1 as SGHTA and CDR2 as FQGTGA. CDR3 DNA sequence: TGTGCCAGCAGCCGAGCGGGGGGAACAGAGACCCAGTACTTC. Its protein is CASSRAGGTETQYF.

This chain connects TRBV5-1 to TRBJ2-3; TRBD2 matches at 8 bases. The CDR3 has 16 residues. Germline CDR1 reads SGHRS; CDR2 reads YFSETQ. V lost 3 bases and J lost 1; bases outside the gene matches: 7. CDR3 nucleotide sequence: TGCGCCAGCAGCTACGCCGGGACTAGAGGCACAGATACGCAGTATTTT. Protein product: CASSYAGTRGTDTQYF.

The V call is TRBV28, the J call TRBJ2-7; D remains unclear. Germline V lookup: CDR1 MDHEN, CDR2 SYDVKM. Trimming stripped 6 bases from V and 3 bases from J, with 9 bases between. This CDR3 is built from 12 residues. The CDR3 nucleotides read TGTGCCAGCAGCGCGGTAGACTACGAGCAGTACTTC. It yields the protein CASSAVDYEQYF.

The chain uses TRBV7-9 and TRBJ2-3; 8 positions match TRBD2. Trimming took 6 bases from V and 1 from J; bases not matched to a gene: 3. The CDR3 sequence is 14 residues long. The germline CDR1 and CDR2 sequences are SEHNR and FQNEAQ (reference sequence). The CDR3 protein is CASRNSGGTDTQYF. For the CDR3, the DNA is TGTGCCAGCAGAAATAGCGGGGGCACAGATACGCAGTATTTT.

The rearrangement uses TRBV18 and TRBJ2-1; 11 positions match TRBD2. The CDR3 runs 17 residues. Germline trimming cut 3 bases from V and 4 bases from J; bases unmatched to any gene: 8. Germline V gives CDR1 KGHSH, CDR2 LQKENI. CDR3 nucleotides: TGTGCCAGCTCACCTAAAGGGACTAGCGGAAGTTACAATGAGCAGTTCTTC. Translated: CASSPKGTSGSYNEQFF.

V is TRBV28 and J is TRBJ2-1, with D tentatively TRBD1 (6 bases). The germline V and J ends were trimmed by 4 bases and 8 bases, with 21 bases remaining between them. CDR3 size: 16 residues. The germline gives CDR1 MDHEN, CDR2 SYDVKM. DNA for the CDR3: TGTGCCAGCAGTTCCCTTGGCGGACAGCCCGGCGATGAGCAGTTCTTC. Translation gives CASSSLGGQPGDEQFF.

The genes are TRBV9 and TRBJ2-2; D unresolved. Trimming cost V 4 bases and J 5 bases, with 21 bases left between them. This CDR3 is built from 17 residues. CDR1 is SGDLS, CDR2 YYNGEE, per germline. CDR3 bases: TGTGCCAGCAGCCCCTATCCCACCAACTATGGGACCGGGGAGCTGTTTTTT. It specifies CASSPYPTNYGTGELFF.

In its sample, this clone was seen once. J is TRBJ1-3 and V is TRBV9, with 8 bases identical to TRBD1. The germline V gene has CDR1 SGDLS and CDR2 YYNGEE. This CDR3 is 17 amino acids long. With V trimmed by 4 bases and J by 0 bases, 9 bases remained unmatched. CDR3 sequence: CASSPLGTGISGNTIYF. For the CDR3, the DNA is TGTGCCAGCAGCCCACTAGGGACAGGAATCTCTGGAAACACCATATATTTT.

The chain has TRBV7-9 and TRBJ2-7; TRBD1 aligns across 9 bases. V dropped 5 bases and J dropped 4; count of bases not matched to a gene: 6. Germline V gives CDR1 SEHNR, CDR2 FQNEAQ (reference sequence). The CDR3 runs 14 residues. CDR3 sequence: CASSGTGGAYEQYF. As DNA, the CDR3 is TGTGCCAGCAGCGGAACAGGGGGCGCGTACGAGCAGTACTTC.

Worth noting for this clone: Other DNA sequences in this specimen translate into the identical CDR3. The genes are TRBV7-9 and TRBJ2-2, with no clear D. In germline, CDR1 is SEHNR, CDR2 FQNEAQ (reference sequence). CDR3 length equals 12 residues. Trimming removed 2 bases from V and 2 bases from J, with 0 bases in between. The CDR3 is CASSLNTGELFF. In DNA form, the CDR3 reads TGTGCCAGCAGCTTAAACACCGGGGAGCTGTTTTTT.

The CDR3 is CASSLPAGGWSSYEQYF. CDR3 DNA: TGTGCCAGCAGCTTACCGGCGGGGGGGTGGAGCTCCTACGAGCAGTACTTC. The chain has TRBV7-2 and TRBJ2-7, with 9 bases aligning to TRBD2. There are 17 residues in the CDR3. Germline CDR1 and CDR2: SGHTA and FQGNSA. Unmatched junction bases numbered 8, after V lost 2 bases and J lost 0 bases.

Details on this clone: Within the sample, other DNA sequences also encode this same CDR3. The J gene is TRBJ1-2, the V gene TRBV9; perhaps TRBD1 as D (6 bases). The CDR3 runs to 13 residues. Germline V lookup: CDR1 SGDLS, CDR2 YYNGEE. V was shortened by 0 bases and J by 4 bases, with 7 bases between the two germline ends. The CDR3, as DNA: TGTGCCAGCAGCGTAGGGACAGCCTATGGCTACACCTTC. Protein product: CASSVGTAYGYTF.

The J gene is TRBJ2-7, the V gene TRBV6-5, with a tentative D call TRBD2 (5 bases). The CDR3 runs 15 residues. Germline assignment: CDR1 MNHEY and CDR2 SVGAGI. V was clipped by 6 bases and J by 2 bases, with 17 bases between them. CDR3 sequence: CASSRTGNPTYEQYF. The CDR3 nucleotides read TGTGCCAGCAGCAGAACGGGGAATCCTACCTACGAGCAGTACTTC.

The chain combines TRBV18 with TRBJ2-7; 11 nucleotides align to TRBD2. Germline V lookup: CDR1 KGHSH, CDR2 LQKENI. Trimming removed 1 base from V and 0 bases from J; junction bases left unmatched: 8. The CDR3 is 18 amino acids. The CDR3 sequence: CASSPLRLAGRSSYEQYF. CDR3 nucleotides: TGTGCCAGCTCACCACTACGACTAGCGGGAAGGAGCTCCTACGAGCAGTACTTC.

Details on this clone: In the same sample, other DNA sequences code for this CDR3. The chain has TRBV5-6 and TRBJ2-3, with 10 bases matching TRBD2. V lost 4 bases, J lost 0 bases, and 2 bases stayed unmatched. The length of the CDR3 is 15 residues. Germline V gives CDR1 SGHDT, CDR2 YYEEEE. The CDR3 spells CASSETSGSTDTQYF. The CDR3 DNA follows: TGTGCCAGCAGCGAGACTAGCGGGAGCACAGATACGCAGTATTTT.

The sample holds one count of this clone. The gene calls are TRBV2 and TRBJ2-7; D uncertain. The CDR3 is 12 amino acids. The V gene's germline CDR1 is SNHLY and CDR2 FYNNEI. V was clipped by 3 bases and J by 5 bases, with 8 bases between them. CDR3 DNA: TGTGCCAGCAGTGATTTCGTAGACGAGCAGTACTTC. Translated, it gives CASSDFVDEQYF. The whole variable domain, remainder taken from reference TRBV2 and TRBJ2-7, is EPEVTQTPSHQVTQMGQEVILRCVPISNHLYFYWYRQILGQKVEFLVSFYNNEISEKSEIFDDQFSVERPDGSNFTLKIRSTKLEDSAMYFCASSDFVDEQYFGPGTRLTVT.

The chain is built from TRBV9 and TRBJ1-1; a weak D match, TRBD1 (5 bases). The CDR3 has 14 residues. Germline V gene lookup returns CDR1 SGDLS and CDR2 YYNGEE. The germline V and J ends were trimmed by 3 bases and 5 bases, with 14 bases remaining between them. CDR3: CASSAPGTGTEAFF. CDR3 coding DNA: TGTGCCAGCAGCGCACCCGGGACCGGGACTGAAGCTTTCTTT. Variable domain in full (rest from reference TRBV9 and TRBJ1-1): DSGVTQTPKHLITATGQRVTLRCSPRSGDLSVYWYQQSLDQGLQFLIQYYNGEERAKGNILERFSAQQFPDLHSELNLSSLELGDSALYFCASSAPGTGTEAFFGQGTRLTVV.

As concerns this clone: The identical CDR3 is also encoded by other nucleotide sequences in the sample. The V gene is TRBV9, the J gene TRBJ2-2; D not resolved. Trimming removed 0 bases from V and 1 base from J, with 4 bases in between. Germline V gene data show CDR1 as SGDLS and CDR2 as YYNGEE. The CDR3 is 14 amino acids. For the CDR3, the DNA is TGTGCCAGCAGCGTAGACATGAACACCGGGGAGCTGTTTTTT. Protein product: CASSVDMNTGELFF.

The chain couples TRBV28 to TRBJ2-7, with a weak D call TRBD2 (6 bases). The V gene's germline CDR1 is MDHEN and CDR2 SYDVKM. Trimming removed 3 bases from V and 3 bases from J, with 18 bases in between. CDR3 length: 16 amino acids. CDR3 bases: TGTGCCAGCAGTTTCAACCGCGGGGCCAGGAGCTACGAGCAGTACTTC. The encoded protein is CASSFNRGARSYEQYF.

This rearrangement joins TRBV29-1 to TRBJ1-4, with D maybe TRBD1 (6 bases). V dropped 6 bases and J dropped 6 bases, with 11 bases sitting between them. The CDR3 extends over 12 amino acids. Germline V gene lookup returns CDR1 SQVTM and CDR2 ANQGSEA. CDR3 sequence: CSVGGYDEKLFF. CDR3 DNA: TGCAGCGTAGGGGGATACGATGAAAAACTGTTTTTT.

The V call is TRBV7-2, the J call TRBJ2-2; 8 bases match TRBD1. V dropped 4 bases and J dropped 2; count of bases not matched to a gene: 6. CDR3 length equals 16 residues. The germline CDR1 and CDR2 sequences are SGHTA and FQGNSA. CDR3 coding DNA: TGTGCCAGCAGCTCCAGGACAGGGACTAACACCGGGGAGCTGTTTTTT. This sequence encodes CASSSRTGTNTGELFF.

The chain links TRBV7-2 to TRBJ1-4, with 7 bases that match TRBD1. Trimming cost V 0 bases and J 9 bases; bases outside gene matches: 13. Germline V gene data show CDR1 as SGHTA and CDR2 as FQGNSA. The CDR3 has 17 residues. For the CDR3, the DNA is TGTGCCAGCAGCTTAGCGCTAACAGGGGATCAGGGGAAAAAACTGTTTTTT. Translation gives CASSLALTGDQGKKLFF.

The table lists this clone with a count of one. The chain recombines TRBV4-2 with TRBJ1-4; TRBD1 aligns across 7 bases. V lost 1 base and J lost 3; bases outside the gene matches: 8. Germline assignment: CDR1 LGHNA and CDR2 YNFKEQ. CDR3 size: 17 residues. Written as DNA, the CDR3 is TGTGCCAGCAGCCAAGTGTTAGGGGGCGCGGCTAATGAAAAACTGTTTTTT. Protein sequence: CASSQVLGGAANEKLFF.